One and the same sample provided the 23 T cell receptor beta chains below, sequenced in a study of T cell changes during pregnancy in multiple sclerosis. Clones were read by immunoSEQ multiplex PCR, and TCRdb kept only the in-frame ones, dropping some. This sample has more than 85,000 clones, with 90% to 95% found just once. The source material was peripheral blood, sampled in the third trimester of pregnancy. The receptors derive from a female donor in good health, enrolled as a control in a pregnancy study.

The chain carries TRBV28 and TRBJ1-4; possible D gene TRBD1, 5 bases. Trimming shortened V by 6 bases and J by 5 bases, and 16 bases separated the two germline ends. In germline, CDR1 is MDHEN, CDR2 SYDVKM. The CDR3 length is 15 residues. CDR3 residues: CASRHGGELNEKLFF. As DNA, the CDR3 is TGTGCCAGCAGACACGGGGGAGAACTAAATGAAAAACTGTTTTTT.

The chain recombines TRBV9 with TRBJ1-1; D is perhaps TRBD1 (6 bases). Germline-derived CDR1 and CDR2 are SGDLS and YYNGEE. The CDR3 covers 13 residues. Deletions cut 3 bases from V and 3 bases from J, with 9 bases between. The CDR3 sequence: CASSAGVDTEAFF. The DNA of the CDR3 is TGTGCCAGCAGCGCAGGGGTTGACACTGAAGCTTTCTTT.

The chain combines TRBV5-4 with TRBJ2-1, with 8 bases identical to TRBD2. There are 15 residues in the CDR3. The germline CDR1 and CDR2 sequences are SGHNT and YYREEE (reference sequence). V gave up 4 bases and J gave up 8 bases; unmatched junction bases: 11. Here the CDR3 reads CASSPTSDLGYEQFF. CDR3 coding DNA: TGTGCCAGCAGCCCGACTAGCGATTTAGGGTATGAGCAGTTCTTC.

The CDR3 bases are TGCGCCAGCAGCGGAGGGACAGTGAACACTGAAGCTTTCTTT. It is translated as CASSGGTVNTEAFF. V is TRBV5-1 and J is TRBJ1-1, with 7 nucleotides matching TRBD1. This CDR3 comprises 14 residues. Unmatched junction bases numbered 3, after V lost 4 bases and J lost 0 bases. Germline V CDR1 and CDR2: SGHRS, YFSETQ.

This sequence joins TRBV30 and TRBJ1-5; the D gene is possibly TRBD1 (5 bases). The CDR3 contains 14 residues. V lost 1 base to trimming and J lost 4 bases, with 11 bases between them. From germline, CDR1 is GTSNPN and CDR2 SVGIG (reference sequence). CDR3 in DNA: TGTGCCTGGAGTGCAGGGTTCGGGAATCAGCCCCAGCATTTT. Translation gives CAWSAGFGNQPQHF.

The V gene is TRBV5-1, the J gene TRBJ1-5; TRBD1 might be the D (5 bases). CDR1 and CDR2 from the germline V gene are SGHRS and YFSETQ. The CDR3 loop spans 15 amino acids. With 0 bases removed from V and 6 bases from J, the gap between germline ends came to 13 bases. The CDR3 loop is CASSLAGGEGQPQHF. The CDR3 DNA reads TGCGCCAGCAGCTTGGCCGGGGGGGAGGGTCAGCCCCAGCATTTT.

The chain links TRBV2 to TRBJ1-5, with a tentative D call TRBD1 (5 bases). This CDR3 contains 14 residues. Germline V gene data show CDR1 as SNHLY and CDR2 as FYNNEI. V lost 6 bases and J lost 1, with 10 bases in between. Here the CDR3 reads CASSPTVSNQPQHF. Here the CDR3 DNA reads TGTGCCAGCAGCCCGACAGTCAGCAATCAGCCCCAGCATTTT. Together with reference TRBV2 and TRBJ1-5, the CDR3 gives the full variable domain: EPEVTQTPSHQVTQMGQEVILRCVPISNHLYFYWYRQILGQKVEFLVSFYNNEISEKSEIFDDQFSVERPDGSNFTLKIRSTKLEDSAMYFCASSPTVSNQPQHFGDGTRLSIL.

The V call is TRBV28, the J call TRBJ2-7; D remains unclear. This CDR3 region has 11 residues. Germline loops: CDR1 MDHEN, CDR2 SYDVKM. The V end was cut by 5 bases, the J end by 4 bases, with 6 bases between. CDR3 loop: CASSPQYEQYF. The DNA of the CDR3 is TGTGCCAGCAGTCCACAATACGAGCAGTACTTC.

V and J are TRBV11-2 and TRBJ2-7; a possible D gene is TRBD2 (7 bases). The V gene lost 5 bases and the J gene lost 3 bases, with 14 bases spanning the gap. This CDR3 comprises 14 residues. In germline, CDR1 is SGHAT, CDR2 FQNNGV. CDR3 sequence: CASSRGGDRYEQYF. CDR3 bases: TGTGCCAGCAGCAGGGGGGGGGACCGCTACGAGCAGTACTTC.

The chain joins TRBV21-1 to TRBJ2-7; the listed D gene, TRBD2, was not tested against the DNA. TRBV21-1 counts as a pseudogene. This CDR3 has 15 amino acids. The CDR3 DNA follows: TGTGCCAGCAGCAAAAAAACTAGTCATTCCTACGAGCAGTACTTC. Translating gives CASSKKTSHSYEQYF.

DNA of the CDR3: TGTGCCAGCAGTTATCGACTAGTCGCAGAGACCCAGTACTTC. The encoded protein is CASSYRLVAETQYF. This sequence joins TRBV28 and TRBJ2-5, with D possibly being TRBD2 (6 bases). The V gene lost 4 bases and the J gene lost 4 bases, with 13 bases spanning the gap. The CDR3 covers 14 residues. Germline values: CDR1 MDHEN, CDR2 SYDVKM.

The rearrangement joins TRBV18 to TRBJ1-1; TRBD1 agrees at 9 bases. CDR3 length equals 16 residues. The ends lost 4 bases at V and 5 bases at J; junction bases unmatched: 11. Germline CDR1 KGHSH, CDR2 LQKENI. Here the CDR3 reads CASSQLPGQGRTEAFF. CDR3 bases: TGTGCCAGCTCACAGCTCCCGGGACAGGGAAGAACTGAAGCTTTCTTT.

This chain links TRBV6-5 with TRBJ2-1; TRBD1 might be the D (6 bases). The germline V gene has CDR1 MNHEY and CDR2 SVGAGI. This CDR3 is built from 13 residues. V lost 6 bases to trimming and J lost 4 bases, with 10 bases between them. The CDR3 here is CASRLQGYNEQFF. The CDR3 coding sequence is TGTGCCAGCAGATTACAGGGATACAATGAGCAGTTCTTC.

The rearrangement uses TRBV4-1 and TRBJ2-5; 9 positions match TRBD1. This CDR3 is 18 amino acids long. In germline, CDR1 is MGHRA, CDR2 YSYEKL. The ends lost 4 bases at V and 1 base at J; junction bases unmatched: 13. The CDR3 coding sequence is TGCGCCAGCAGCCTTCGACAGGGGGGCCCCCTGGTCCAAGAGACCCAGTACTTC. Translating gives CASSLRQGGPLVQETQYF.

In its sample, this clone was seen once. The gene calls are TRBV2 and TRBJ1-1; 7 bases match TRBD1. The V gene end was trimmed by 1 base and the J gene end by 4 bases; junction bases not matched to a gene: 3. Germline CDR1 reads SNHLY; CDR2 reads FYNNEI. The CDR3 loop spans 14 amino acids. In nucleotides, the CDR3 is TGTGCCAGCAGTGAAGGGACAGGACCCACTGAAGCTTTCTTT. Translating it yields CASSEGTGPTEAFF.

This CDR3 reads CASTNLGASTYNEQFF. The CDR3 coding sequence is TGTGCCAGCACTAACCTTGGAGCCAGCACCTACAATGAGCAGTTCTTC. The J gene is TRBJ2-1, the V gene TRBV19; no clear D. The CDR3 runs to 16 residues. V shed 9 bases and J shed 2 bases, with 20 bases lying between them. Germline V gives CDR1 LNHDA, CDR2 SQIVND (reference sequence).

The CDR3 reads CASSLDSHYEQYF. The CDR3 bases are TGTGCCAGCAGCTTGGACAGTCACTACGAGCAGTACTTC. The V and J genes are TRBV7-9 and TRBJ2-7; D is perhaps TRBD1 (6 bases). The CDR3 spans 13 residues. CDR1 is SEHNR and CDR2 is FQNEAQ in the germline V gene (reference sequence). V gave up 3 bases and J gave up 3 bases, with 9 bases separating them.

CDR3 sequence: CAWDRGVSEQFF. The CDR3, as DNA: TGTGCCTGGGACCGGGGGGTGAGTGAGCAGTTCTTC. The chain is built from TRBV30 and TRBJ2-1, with 7 bases aligning to TRBD2. Germline CDR1 and CDR2: GTSNPN and SVGIG (reference sequence). Trimming cost V 5 bases and J 9 bases; bases outside gene matches: 7. The CDR3 has 12 residues.

This rearrangement joins TRBV27 to TRBJ2-7; 8 nucleotides align to TRBD2. In germline, CDR1 is MNHEY, CDR2 SMNVEV (reference sequence). The CDR3 loop spans 14 amino acids. V gave up 6 bases and J gave up 6 bases; unmatched junction bases: 10. DNA of the CDR3: TGTGCCAGCAGCGTGGCGGGAGGACCTACCGAGCAGTACTTC. Protein: CASSVAGGPTEQYF.

Remarks on this clone: This CDR3 is also generated by other DNA sequences in the sample. The rearrangement uses TRBV2 and TRBJ2-1; 11 bases fit TRBD2. CDR3 length: 15 residues. Germline V gene data show CDR1 as SNHLY and CDR2 as FYNNEI. Germline trimming cut 6 bases from V and 3 bases from J; bases unmatched to any gene: 4. The CDR3 nucleotides are TGTGCCAGCAGGGGGACTAGCGGAAGCTACAATGAGCAGTTCTTC. Translated, it gives CASRGTSGSYNEQFF.

CDR3 protein: CASGERGNTGELFF. DNA for the CDR3: TGTGCCAGCGGAGAGCGGGGGAACACCGGGGAGCTGTTTTTT. V and J are TRBV28 and TRBJ2-2, with 7 bases matching TRBD2. J lost 1 base, V lost 8 bases, and 4 bases had no gene match. Germline CDR1 and CDR2: MDHEN and SYDVKM. The CDR3 is 14 amino acids.

The chain uses TRBV19 and TRBJ1-1; 7 positions agree with TRBD1. The CDR3 totals 14 residues. The trim removed 5 bases at V and 6 bases at J, leaving 9 bases unmatched. Germline CDR1 is LNHDA and CDR2 is SQIVND (reference sequence). The DNA of the CDR3 is TGTGCCAGTAGTTCAGGACAGGTTATTTCTGAAGCTTTCTTT. Translation: CASSSGQVISEAFF.

The chain employs TRBV5-1 and TRBJ2-1; TRBD1 matches 7 bases. V dropped 4 bases and J dropped 0; count of bases not matched to a gene: 7. The CDR3 contains 16 residues. CDR1 is SGHRS, CDR2 YFSETQ, per germline. Here the CDR3 reads CASSPDRTSSYNEQFF. The CDR3 nucleotides are TGCGCCAGCAGCCCGGACAGGACGAGCTCCTACAATGAGCAGTTCTTC.